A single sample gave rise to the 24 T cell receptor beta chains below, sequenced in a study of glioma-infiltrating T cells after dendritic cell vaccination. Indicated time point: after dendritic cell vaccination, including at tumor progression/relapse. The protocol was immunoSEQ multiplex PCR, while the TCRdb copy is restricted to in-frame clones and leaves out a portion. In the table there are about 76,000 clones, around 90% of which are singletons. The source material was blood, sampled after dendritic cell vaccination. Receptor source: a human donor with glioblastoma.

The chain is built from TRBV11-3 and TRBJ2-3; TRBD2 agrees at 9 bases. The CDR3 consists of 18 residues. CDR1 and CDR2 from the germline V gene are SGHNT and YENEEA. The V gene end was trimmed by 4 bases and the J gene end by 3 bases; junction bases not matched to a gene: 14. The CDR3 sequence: CASSSGAPWLAGTDTQYF. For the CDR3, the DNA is TGTGCCAGCAGCTCGGGCGCCCCATGGCTAGCGGGGACAGATACGCAGTATTTT.

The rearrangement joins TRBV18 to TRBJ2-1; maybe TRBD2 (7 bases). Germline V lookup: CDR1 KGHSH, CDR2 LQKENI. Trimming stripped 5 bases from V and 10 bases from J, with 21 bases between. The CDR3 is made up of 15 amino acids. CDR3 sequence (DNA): TGTGCCAGCTCATCTGGACTAGAGGGGGGTGGGGAGCAGTTCTTC. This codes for CASSSGLEGGGEQFF.

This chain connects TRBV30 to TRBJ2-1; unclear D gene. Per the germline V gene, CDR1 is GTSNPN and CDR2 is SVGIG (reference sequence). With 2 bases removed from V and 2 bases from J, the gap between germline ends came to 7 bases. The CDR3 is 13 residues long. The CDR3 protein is CAWSSSPYNEQFF. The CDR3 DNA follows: TGTGCCTGGAGTTCTTCCCCCTACAATGAGCAGTTCTTC. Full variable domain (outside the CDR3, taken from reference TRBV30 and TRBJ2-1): SQTIHQWPATLVQPVGSPLSLECTVEGTSNPNLYWYRQAAGRGLQLLFYSVGIGQISSEVPQNLSASRPQDRQFILSSKKLLLSDSGFYLCAWSSSPYNEQFFGPGTRLTVL.

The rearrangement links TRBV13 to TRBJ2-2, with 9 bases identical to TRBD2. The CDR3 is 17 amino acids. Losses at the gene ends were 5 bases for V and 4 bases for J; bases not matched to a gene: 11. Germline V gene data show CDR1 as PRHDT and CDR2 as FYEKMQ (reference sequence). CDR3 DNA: TGTGCCAGCAGCCTACTCGGCGGGAGGGTCGTCACCGGGGAGCTGTTTTTT. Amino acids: CASSLLGGRVVTGELFF.

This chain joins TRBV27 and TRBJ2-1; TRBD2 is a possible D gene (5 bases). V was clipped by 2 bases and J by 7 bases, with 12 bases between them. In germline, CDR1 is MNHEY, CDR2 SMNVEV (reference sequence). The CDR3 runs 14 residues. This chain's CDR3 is CASSLGLLGNEQFF. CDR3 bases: TGTGCCAGCAGTTTAGGACTCCTCGGTAATGAGCAGTTCTTC.

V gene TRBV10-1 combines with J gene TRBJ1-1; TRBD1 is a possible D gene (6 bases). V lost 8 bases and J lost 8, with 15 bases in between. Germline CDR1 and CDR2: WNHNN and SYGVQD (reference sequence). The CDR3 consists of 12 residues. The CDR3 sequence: CASSSRGSEAFF. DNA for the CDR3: TGCGCCAGCTCAAGCAGGGGTTCGGAAGCTTTCTTT.

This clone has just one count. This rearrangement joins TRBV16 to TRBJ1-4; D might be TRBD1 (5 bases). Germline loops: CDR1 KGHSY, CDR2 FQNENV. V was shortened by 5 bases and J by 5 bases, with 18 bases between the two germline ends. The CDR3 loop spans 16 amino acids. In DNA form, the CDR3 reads TGTGCCAGCAGCGCCCAGGAGGGGCGGCGGAATGAAAAACTGTTTTTT. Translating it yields CASSAQEGRRNEKLFF.

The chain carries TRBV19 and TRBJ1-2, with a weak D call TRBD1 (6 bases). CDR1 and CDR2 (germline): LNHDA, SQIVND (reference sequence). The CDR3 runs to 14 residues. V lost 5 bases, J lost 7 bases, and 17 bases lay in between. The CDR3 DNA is TGTGCCAGTAGTTCACCCCAGGGGACCGGTGGCTACACCTTC. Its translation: CASSSPQGTGGYTF.

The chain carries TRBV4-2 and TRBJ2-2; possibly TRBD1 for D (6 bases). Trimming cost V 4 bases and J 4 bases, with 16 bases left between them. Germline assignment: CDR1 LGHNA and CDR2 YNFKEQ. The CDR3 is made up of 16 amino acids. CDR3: CASSRPTGPGTGELFF. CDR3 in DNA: TGTGCCAGCAGCCGCCCTACAGGGCCGGGCACCGGGGAGCTGTTTTTT.

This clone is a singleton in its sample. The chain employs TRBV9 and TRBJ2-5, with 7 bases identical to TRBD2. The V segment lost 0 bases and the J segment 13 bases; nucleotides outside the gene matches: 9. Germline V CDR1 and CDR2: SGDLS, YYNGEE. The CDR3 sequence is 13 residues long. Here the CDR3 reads CASSVGPRESRYF. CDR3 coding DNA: TGTGCCAGCAGCGTAGGTCCGCGGGAGTCACGGTACTTC.

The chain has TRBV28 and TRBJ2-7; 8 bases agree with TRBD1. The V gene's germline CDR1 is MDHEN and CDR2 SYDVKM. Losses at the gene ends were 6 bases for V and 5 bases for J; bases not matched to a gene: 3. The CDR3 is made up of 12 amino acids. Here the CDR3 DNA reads TGTGCCAGCAGCCTGACAGGGGACGAGCAGTACTTC. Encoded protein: CASSLTGDEQYF.

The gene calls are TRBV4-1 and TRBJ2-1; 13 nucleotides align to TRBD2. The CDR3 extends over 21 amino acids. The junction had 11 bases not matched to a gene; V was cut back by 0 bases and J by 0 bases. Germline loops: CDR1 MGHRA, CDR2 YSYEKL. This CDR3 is CASSQESGTSGARGSYNEQFF. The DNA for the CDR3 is TGCGCCAGCAGCCAAGAGTCCGGGACTAGCGGGGCACGGGGCTCCTACAATGAGCAGTTCTTC.

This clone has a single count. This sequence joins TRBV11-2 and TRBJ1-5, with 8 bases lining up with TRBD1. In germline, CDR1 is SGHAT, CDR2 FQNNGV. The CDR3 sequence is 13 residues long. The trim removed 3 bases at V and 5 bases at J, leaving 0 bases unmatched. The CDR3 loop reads CASSLGQDQPQHF. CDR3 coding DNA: TGTGCCAGCAGCTTGGGACAGGATCAGCCCCAGCATTTT.

CDR3 region: CASSLGGGGSYEQYF. In DNA form, the CDR3 reads TGCGCCAGCAGCTTGGGAGGGGGGGGTTCCTACGAGCAGTACTTC. The J gene is TRBJ2-7, the V gene TRBV5-1, with TRBD2 as a possible D gene (7 bases). CDR3 size: 15 residues. V was trimmed by 0 bases and J by 1 base, leaving 11 bases between them. CDR1 SGHRS and CDR2 YFSETQ come from the germline V gene.

CDR3 in DNA: TGCAGCGTTTCTAGGGGTATCGAGGAGACCCAGTACTTC. Translated: CSVSRGIEETQYF. The chain carries TRBV29-1 and TRBJ2-5, with D perhaps matching TRBD1 (5 bases). The germline V gene encodes CDR1 SQVTM and CDR2 ANQGSEA. The V end lost 5 bases, the J end lost 5 bases, and 15 bases lay between the germline ends. The CDR3 contains 13 residues. Filled out from reference TRBV29-1 and TRBJ2-5, the complete variable domain reads SAVISQKPSRDICQRGTSLTIQCQVDSQVTMMFWYRQQPGQSLTLIATANQGSEATYESGFVIDKFPISRPNLTFSTLTVSNMSPEDSSIYLCSVSRGIEETQYFGPGTRLLVL.

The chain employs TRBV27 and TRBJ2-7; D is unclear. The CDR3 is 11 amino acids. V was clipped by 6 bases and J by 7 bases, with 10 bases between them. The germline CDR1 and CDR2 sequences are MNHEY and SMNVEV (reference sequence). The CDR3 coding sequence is TGTGCCAGCAGCCTACTTAAGGAGCAGTACTTC. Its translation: CASSLLKEQYF.

CDR3 protein: CASSLIEGTEAFF. Here the CDR3 DNA reads TGTGCCAGCAGCCTAATAGAGGGCACTGAAGCTTTCTTT. The chain joins TRBV11-2 to TRBJ1-1, with D unresolved. Germline CDR1 SGHAT, CDR2 FQNNGV. The CDR3 has 13 amino acids. With 5 bases removed from V and 4 bases from J, the gap between germline ends came to 11 bases.

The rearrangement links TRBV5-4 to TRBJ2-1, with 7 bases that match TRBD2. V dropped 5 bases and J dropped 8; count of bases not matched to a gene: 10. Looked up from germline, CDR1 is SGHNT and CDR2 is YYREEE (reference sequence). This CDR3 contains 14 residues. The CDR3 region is CASSSPTSSDEQFF. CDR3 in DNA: TGTGCCAGCAGTTCCCCGACTAGCTCCGATGAGCAGTTCTTC.

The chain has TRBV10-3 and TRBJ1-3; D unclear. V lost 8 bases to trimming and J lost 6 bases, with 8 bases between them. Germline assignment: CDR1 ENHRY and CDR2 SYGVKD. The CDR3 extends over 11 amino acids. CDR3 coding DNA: TGTGCCATCTCTCGAGAAAACACCATATATTTT. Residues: CAISRENTIYF.

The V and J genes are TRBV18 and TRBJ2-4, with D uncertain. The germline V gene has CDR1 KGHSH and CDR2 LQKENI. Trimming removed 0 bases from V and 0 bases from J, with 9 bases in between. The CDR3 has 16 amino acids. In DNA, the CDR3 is TGTGCCAGCTCACCACCGGGTACAGTAGCCAAAAACATTCAGTACTTC. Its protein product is CASSPPGTVAKNIQYF.

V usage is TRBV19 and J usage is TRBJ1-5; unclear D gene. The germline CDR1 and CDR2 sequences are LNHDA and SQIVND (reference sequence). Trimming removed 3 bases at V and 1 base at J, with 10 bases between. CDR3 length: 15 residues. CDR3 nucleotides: TGTGCCAGTAGTATGTGGAGGGAAAGCAATCAGCCCCAGCATTTT. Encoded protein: CASSMWRESNQPQHF.

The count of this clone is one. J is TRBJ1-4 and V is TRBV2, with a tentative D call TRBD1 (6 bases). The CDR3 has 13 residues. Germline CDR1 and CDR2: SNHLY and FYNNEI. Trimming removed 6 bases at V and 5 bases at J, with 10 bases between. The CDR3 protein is CASRGHLNEKLFF. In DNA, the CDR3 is TGTGCCAGCAGGGGACACCTAAATGAAAAACTGTTTTTT.

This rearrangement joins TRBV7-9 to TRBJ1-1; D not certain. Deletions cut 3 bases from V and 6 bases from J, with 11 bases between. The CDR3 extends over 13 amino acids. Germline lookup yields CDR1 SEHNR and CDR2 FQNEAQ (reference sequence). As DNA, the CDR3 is TGTGCCAGCAGCTTGGGCCACGGCGCTGAAGCTTTCTTT. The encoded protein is CASSLGHGAEAFF. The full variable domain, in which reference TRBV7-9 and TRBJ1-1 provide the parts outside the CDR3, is DTGVSQNPRHKITKRGQNVTFRCDPISEHNRLYWYRQTLGQGPEFLTYFQNEAQLEKSRLLSDRFSAERPKGSFSTLEIQRTEQGDSAMYLCASSLGHGAEAFFGQGTRLTVV.

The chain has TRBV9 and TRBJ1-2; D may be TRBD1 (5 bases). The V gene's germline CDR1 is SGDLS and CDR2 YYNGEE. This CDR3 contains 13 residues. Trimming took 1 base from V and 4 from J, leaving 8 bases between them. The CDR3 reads CASSVQTAYGYTF. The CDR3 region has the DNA TGTGCCAGCAGCGTACAGACAGCCTATGGCTACACCTTC.